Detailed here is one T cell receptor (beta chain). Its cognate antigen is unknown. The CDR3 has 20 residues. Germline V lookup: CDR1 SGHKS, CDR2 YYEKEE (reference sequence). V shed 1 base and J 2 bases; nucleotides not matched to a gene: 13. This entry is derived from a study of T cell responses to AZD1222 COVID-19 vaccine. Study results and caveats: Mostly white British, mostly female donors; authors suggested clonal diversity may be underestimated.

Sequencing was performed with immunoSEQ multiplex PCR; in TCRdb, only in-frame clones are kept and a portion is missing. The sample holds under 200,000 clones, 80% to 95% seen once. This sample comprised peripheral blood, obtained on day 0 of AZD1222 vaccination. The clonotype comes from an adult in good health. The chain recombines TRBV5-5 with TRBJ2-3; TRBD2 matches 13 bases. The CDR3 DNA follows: TGTGCCAGCAGCTTGCGAACGGCGCGGACTAGCGGGGGCATCACAGATACGCAGTATTTT. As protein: CASSLRTARTSGGITDTQYF. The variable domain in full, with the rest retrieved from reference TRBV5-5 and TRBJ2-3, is DAGVTQSPTHLIKTRGQQVTLRCSPISGHKSVSWYQQVLGQGPQFIFQYYEKEERGRGNFPDRFSARQFPNYSSELNVNALLLGDSALYLCASSLRTARTSGGITDTQYFGPGTRLTVL.